The 11 T cell receptor beta chains given below trace back to one sample, sequenced in a study of blood T cell repertoires in COVID-19. Repertoires were generated with immunoSEQ multiplex PCR, while TCRdb's copy carries only in-frame clones and drops some. The table includes approximately 230,000 clones, 88% detected once. The source material was peripheral blood. The receptors shown here come from a man older than 75 with acute or convalescent COVID-19.

The V gene is TRBV18, the J gene TRBJ2-2, with TRBD2 as a possible D gene (6 bases). CDR3 size: 16 residues. Looked up from germline, CDR1 is KGHSH and CDR2 is LQKENI. Deletions cut 2 bases from V and 7 bases from J, with 17 bases between. CDR3 region: CASSPTAGPSGGELFF. CDR3 DNA sequence: TGTGCCAGCTCACCAACTGCGGGACCCTCGGGCGGGGAGCTGTTTTTT.

A single count supports this clone. This rearrangement joins TRBV3-1 (or the pseudogene TRBV3-2) to TRBJ1-2; D is possibly TRBD1 (6 bases). Trimming took off 5 bases at V and 4 bases at J, with 20 bases between the two ends. The germline gives CDR1 LGHDT, CDR2 YNNKEL (reference sequence). The length of the CDR3 is 16 residues. The CDR3 sequence: CASSSLSQGRGYGYTF. The CDR3 DNA sequence: TGTGCCAGCAGCTCCCTTTCACAGGGAAGGGGCTATGGCTACACCTTC.

The gene calls are TRBV2 and TRBJ2-2; 7 bases are a match to TRBD2. CDR1 is SNHLY, CDR2 FYNNEI, per germline. The CDR3 is 16 residues long. The J segment lost 2 bases and the V segment lost 4 bases, leaving 7 bases of the junction unmatched. CDR3 DNA: TGTGCCAGCAGTGCCTCGGGACTACTAAACACCGGGGAGCTGTTTTTT. This codes for CASSASGLLNTGELFF.

V is TRBV2 and J is TRBJ1-5, with TRBD1 as a possible D gene (5 bases). The CDR3 contains 14 residues. V lost 5 bases, J lost 4 bases, and 12 bases lay in between. The germline gives CDR1 SNHLY, CDR2 FYNNEI. CDR3 DNA: TGTGCCAGCAGTAGACAGCCCCATAATCAGCCCCAGCATTTT. It translates to CASSRQPHNQPQHF.

The gene calls are TRBV3-1 (or the pseudogene TRBV3-2) and TRBJ2-1; D may be TRBD2 (6 bases). V dropped 1 base and J dropped 6 bases, with 13 bases sitting between them. From germline, CDR1 is LGHDT and CDR2 YNNKEL (reference sequence). There are 15 residues in the CDR3. CDR3 sequence (DNA): TGTGCCAGCAGCCAAGGCGCGGGACGGGGCAATGAGCAGTTCTTC. Translating gives CASSQGAGRGNEQFF.

V and J are TRBV10-3 and TRBJ2-1; TRBD1 agrees at 7 bases. CDR1 is ENHRY and CDR2 is SYGVKD in the germline V gene. This CDR3 contains 14 residues. V was clipped by 11 bases and J by 6 bases; unmatched bases: 13. The CDR3 nucleotides read TGTGCCGCGAGGACAGGCCTTACCTCCAATGAGCAGTTCTTC. As protein: CAARTGLTSNEQFF.

This chain uses TRBV7-8 with TRBJ1-3; D possibly corresponds to TRBD1 (6 bases). Trimming took 7 bases from V and 2 from J, leaving 9 bases between them. CDR3 size: 13 residues. The germline V gene has CDR1 SGHVS and CDR2 FQNEAQ. CDR3 sequence reads: CASTGDAGNTIYF. The CDR3 DNA sequence: TGTGCCAGCACAGGGGATGCTGGAAACACCATATATTTT.

The chain carries TRBV5-1 and TRBJ1-4; D is possibly TRBD1 (6 bases). Germline values: CDR1 SGHRS, CDR2 YFSETQ. The CDR3 length is 14 residues. Trimming pared 2 bases from V and 10 bases from J, leaving 15 bases between. CDR3 DNA sequence: TGCGCCAGCAGCTTTGGGGGGGCGCACGGAAAACTGTTTTTT. Translated: CASSFGGAHGKLFF. Drawing the rest from reference TRBV5-1 and TRBJ1-4, the complete variable domain is KAGVTQTPRYLIKTRGQQVTLSCSPISGHRSVSWYQQTPGQGLQFLFEYFSETQRNKGNFPGRFSGRQFSNSRSEMNVSTLELGDSALYLCASSFGGAHGKLFFGSGTQLSVL.

This clone was recorded once. The chain uses TRBV9 and TRBJ1-3, with D unresolved. The CDR3 contains 15 residues. CDR1 is SGDLS and CDR2 is YYNGEE in the germline V gene. Between the trimmed V and J ends, which lost 3 bases and 2 bases, there was a span of 12 bases. The CDR3 DNA reads as TGTGCCAGCAGCGCTGTTCGGGAACCTGGAAACACCATATATTTT. It codes for CASSAVREPGNTIYF.

This chain links TRBV3-1 (or the pseudogene TRBV3-2) with TRBJ2-2, with 13 bases lining up with TRBD2. V lost 7 bases, J lost 6 bases, and 2 bases stayed unmatched. This CDR3 is 14 amino acids long. Germline V lookup: CDR1 LGHDT, CDR2 YNNKEL (reference sequence). CDR3 amino acids: CASNGLAGAGELFF. CDR3 nucleotides: TGTGCCAGCAACGGACTAGCGGGAGCCGGGGAGCTGTTTTTT.

The V gene is TRBV2, the J gene TRBJ1-1; a possible D gene is TRBD1 (5 bases). Germline V gene data show CDR1 as SNHLY and CDR2 as FYNNEI. V lost 4 bases and J lost 2, with 8 bases in between. This CDR3 contains 13 residues. CDR3 in amino acids: CASSGQFNTEAFF. DNA for the CDR3: TGTGCCAGCAGTGGACAGTTTAACACTGAAGCTTTCTTT. The full variable domain, with the rest looked up from reference TRBV2 and TRBJ1-1, is EPEVTQTPSHQVTQMGQEVILRCVPISNHLYFYWYRQILGQKVEFLVSFYNNEISEKSEIFDDQFSVERPDGSNFTLKIRSTKLEDSAMYFCASSGQFNTEAFFGQGTRLTVV.